The T cell receptor (beta chain) described here comes from a study of Ad26.COV2.S vaccination and SARS-CoV-2 variants. Study outcomes and limitations: Vaccinated individuals (as opposed to placebo recipients) had higher spike-specific TCR breadth.

On this clone itself: Its antigen is still unknown.

V was trimmed by 3 bases and J by 6 bases, leaving 6 bases between them. Germline V gives CDR1 KGHSH, CDR2 LQKENI. The CDR3 has 11 residues. Clones were sequenced by immunoSEQ multiplex PCR, and TCRdb holds only the in-frame ones, with some missing. The top ten clones hold about 13% of a sample with about 480,000 clones, roughly 89% of them seen once. Treatment of the sample: about 20 received Ad26.COV2.S at low or high dose, single or two shots; 5 received placebo; per-sample allocation not given. Material that was analyzed had been drawn on day 63 after the first vaccine or placebo injection. Vaccination used an Ad26 vector expressing Wuhan-strain SARS-CoV-2 spike.

This chain joins TRBV18 and TRBJ2-7, with a possible D match to TRBD1 (6 bases). This receptor was obtained from a person between 18 and 60 years old who received the Ad26.COV2.S COVID-19 vaccine or a placebo. The sample in question was peripheral blood, obtained in a trial of Ad26.COV2.S vaccine versus placebo. The CDR3 sequence is CASSPGAEQYF. In DNA form, the CDR3 reads TGTGCCAGCTCACCGGGGGCCGAGCAGTACTTC.